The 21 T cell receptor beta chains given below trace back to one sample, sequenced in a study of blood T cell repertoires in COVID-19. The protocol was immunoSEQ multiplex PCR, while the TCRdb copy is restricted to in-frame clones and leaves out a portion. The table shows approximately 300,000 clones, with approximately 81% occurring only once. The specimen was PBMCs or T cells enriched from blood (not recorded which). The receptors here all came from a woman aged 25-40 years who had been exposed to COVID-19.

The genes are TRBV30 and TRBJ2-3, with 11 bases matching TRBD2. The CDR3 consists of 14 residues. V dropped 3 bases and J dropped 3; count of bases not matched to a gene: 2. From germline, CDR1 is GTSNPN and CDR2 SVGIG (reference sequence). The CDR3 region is CAWRASGRTDTQYF. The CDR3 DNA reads TGTGCCTGGAGGGCTAGCGGGAGGACAGATACGCAGTATTTT.

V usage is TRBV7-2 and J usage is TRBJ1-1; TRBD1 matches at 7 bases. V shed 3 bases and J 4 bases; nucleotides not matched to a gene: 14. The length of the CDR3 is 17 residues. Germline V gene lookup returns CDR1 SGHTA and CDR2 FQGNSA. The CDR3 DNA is TGTGCCAGCAGCTTCCCTCAAACAGGGGAGTTAAGCACTGAAGCTTTCTTT. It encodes CASSFPQTGELSTEAFF. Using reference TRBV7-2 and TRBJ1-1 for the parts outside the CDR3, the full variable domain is GAGVSQSPSNKVTEKGKDVELRCDPISGHTALYWYRQSLGQGLEFLIYFQGNSAPDKSGLPSDRFSAERTGGSVSTLTIQRTQQEDSAVYLCASSFPQTGELSTEAFFGQGTRLTVV.

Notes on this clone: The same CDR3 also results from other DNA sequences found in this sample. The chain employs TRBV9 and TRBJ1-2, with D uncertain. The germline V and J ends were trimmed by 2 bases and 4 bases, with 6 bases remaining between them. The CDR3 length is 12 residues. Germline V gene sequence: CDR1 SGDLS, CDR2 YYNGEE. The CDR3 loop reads CASSVSSYGYTF. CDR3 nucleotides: TGTGCCAGCAGCGTGTCCAGCTATGGCTACACCTTC.

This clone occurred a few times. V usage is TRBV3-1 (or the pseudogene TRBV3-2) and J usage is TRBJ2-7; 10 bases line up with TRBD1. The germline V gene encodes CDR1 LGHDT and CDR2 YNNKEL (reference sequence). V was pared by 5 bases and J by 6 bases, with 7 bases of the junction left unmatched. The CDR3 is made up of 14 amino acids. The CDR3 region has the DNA TGTGCCAGCAGCACAGGGACAGGGGTTTCCGAGCAGTACTTC. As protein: CASSTGTGVSEQYF.

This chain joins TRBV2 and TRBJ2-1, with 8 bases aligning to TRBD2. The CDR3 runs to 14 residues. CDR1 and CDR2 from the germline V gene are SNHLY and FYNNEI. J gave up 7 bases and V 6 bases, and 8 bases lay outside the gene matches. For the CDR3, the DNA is TGTGCCAGCAGGCCGGGACTAGACCCTAATGAGCAGTTCTTC. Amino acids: CASRPGLDPNEQFF.

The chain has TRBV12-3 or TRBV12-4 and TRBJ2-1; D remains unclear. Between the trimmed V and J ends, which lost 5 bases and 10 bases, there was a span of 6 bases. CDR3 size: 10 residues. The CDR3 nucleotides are TGTGCCAGCAGTGTCCAGGAGCAGTTCTTC. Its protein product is CASSVQEQFF.

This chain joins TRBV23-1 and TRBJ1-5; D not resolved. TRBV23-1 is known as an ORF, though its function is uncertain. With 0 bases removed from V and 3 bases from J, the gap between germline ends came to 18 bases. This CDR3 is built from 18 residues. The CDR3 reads CASSQSMLRGRNNQPQHF. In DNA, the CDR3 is TGCGCCAGCAGTCAATCAATGTTGCGTGGGCGAAACAATCAGCCCCAGCATTTT.

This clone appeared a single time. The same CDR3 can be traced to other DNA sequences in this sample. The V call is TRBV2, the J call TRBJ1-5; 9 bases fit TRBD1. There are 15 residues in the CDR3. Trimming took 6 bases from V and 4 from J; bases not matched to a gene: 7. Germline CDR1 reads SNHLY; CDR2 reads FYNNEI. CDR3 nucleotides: TGTGCCAGCAGCCGGACAGGGGAAAGTAATCAGCCCCAGCATTTT. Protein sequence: CASSRTGESNQPQHF.

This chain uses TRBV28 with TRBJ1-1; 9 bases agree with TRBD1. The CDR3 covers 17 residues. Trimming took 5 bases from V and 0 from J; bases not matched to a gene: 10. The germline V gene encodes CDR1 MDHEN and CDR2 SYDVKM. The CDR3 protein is CASSPQGQGRMNTEAFF. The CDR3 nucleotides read TGTGCCAGCAGTCCCCAGGGACAGGGTCGGATGAACACTGAAGCTTTCTTT.

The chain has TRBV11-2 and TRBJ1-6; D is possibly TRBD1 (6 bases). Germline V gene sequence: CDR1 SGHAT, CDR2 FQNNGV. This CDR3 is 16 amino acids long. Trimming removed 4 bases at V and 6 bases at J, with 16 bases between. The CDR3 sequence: CASSSPQGRANSPLHF. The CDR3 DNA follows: TGTGCCAGCAGCTCCCCCCAGGGGAGGGCTAATTCACCCCTCCACTTT.

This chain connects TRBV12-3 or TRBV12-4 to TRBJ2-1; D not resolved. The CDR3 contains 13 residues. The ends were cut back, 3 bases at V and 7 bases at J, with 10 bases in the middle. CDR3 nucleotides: TGTGCCAGCAGTTTTGGCAGAAAGAATGAGCAGTTCTTC. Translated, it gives CASSFGRKNEQFF.

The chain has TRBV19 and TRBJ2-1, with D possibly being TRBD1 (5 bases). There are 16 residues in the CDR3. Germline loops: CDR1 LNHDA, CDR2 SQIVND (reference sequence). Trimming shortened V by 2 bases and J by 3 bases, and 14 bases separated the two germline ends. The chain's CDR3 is CASSIIQGWNYNEQFF. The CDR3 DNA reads TGTGCCAGTAGTATAATTCAGGGTTGGAACTACAATGAGCAGTTCTTC.

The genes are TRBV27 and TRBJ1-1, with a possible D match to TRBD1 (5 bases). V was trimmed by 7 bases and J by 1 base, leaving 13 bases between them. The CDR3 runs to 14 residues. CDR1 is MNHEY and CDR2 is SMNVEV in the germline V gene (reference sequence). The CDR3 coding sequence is TGTGCCAGCAATAAACTCCAGGGGAACACTGAAGCTTTCTTT. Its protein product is CASNKLQGNTEAFF.

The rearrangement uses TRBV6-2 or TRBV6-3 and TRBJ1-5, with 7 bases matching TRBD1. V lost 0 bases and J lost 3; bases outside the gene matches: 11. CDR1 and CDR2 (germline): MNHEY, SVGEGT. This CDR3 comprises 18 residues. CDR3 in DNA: TGTGCCAGCAGTTACTCCCACCGAGACAGGGACTTCAATCAGCCCCAGCATTTT. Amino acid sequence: CASSYSHRDRDFNQPQHF.

CDR3 region: CASSLKSRQRLYGYTF. Written as DNA, the CDR3 is TGTGCCAGCAGCTTAAAATCGAGACAGAGACTCTATGGCTACACCTTC. V usage is TRBV7-9 and J usage is TRBJ1-2; possible D gene TRBD1, 5 bases. V dropped 2 bases and J dropped 4 bases, with 17 bases sitting between them. The CDR3 runs 16 residues. Germline V lookup: CDR1 SEHNR, CDR2 FQNEAQ (reference sequence).

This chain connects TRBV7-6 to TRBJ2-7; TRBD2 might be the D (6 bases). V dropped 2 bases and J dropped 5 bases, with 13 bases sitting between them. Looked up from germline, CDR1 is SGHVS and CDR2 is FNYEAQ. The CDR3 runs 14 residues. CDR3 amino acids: CASSLFTGSDEQYF. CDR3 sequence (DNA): TGTGCCAGCAGCTTATTCACCGGGAGCGACGAGCAGTACTTC.

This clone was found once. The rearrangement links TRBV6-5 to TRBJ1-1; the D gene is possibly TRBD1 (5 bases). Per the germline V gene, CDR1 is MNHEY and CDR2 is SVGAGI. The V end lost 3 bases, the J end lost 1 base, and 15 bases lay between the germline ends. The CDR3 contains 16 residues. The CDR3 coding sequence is TGTGCCAGCAGTTATTTCTGGGGACTCGGGAACACTGAAGCTTTCTTT. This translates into CASSYFWGLGNTEAFF.

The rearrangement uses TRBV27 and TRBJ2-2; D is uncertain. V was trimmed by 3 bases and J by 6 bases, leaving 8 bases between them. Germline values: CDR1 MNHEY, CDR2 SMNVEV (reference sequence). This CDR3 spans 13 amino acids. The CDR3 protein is CASSLIEAGELFF. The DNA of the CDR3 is TGTGCCAGCAGTTTGATAGAGGCCGGGGAGCTGTTTTTT.

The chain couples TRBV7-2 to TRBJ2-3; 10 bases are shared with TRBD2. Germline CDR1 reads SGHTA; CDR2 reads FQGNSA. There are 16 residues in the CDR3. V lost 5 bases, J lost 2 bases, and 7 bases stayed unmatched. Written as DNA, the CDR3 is TGTGCCAGCAGCGTTACTAGCGGGGACCCCACAGATACGCAGTATTTT. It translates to CASSVTSGDPTDTQYF.

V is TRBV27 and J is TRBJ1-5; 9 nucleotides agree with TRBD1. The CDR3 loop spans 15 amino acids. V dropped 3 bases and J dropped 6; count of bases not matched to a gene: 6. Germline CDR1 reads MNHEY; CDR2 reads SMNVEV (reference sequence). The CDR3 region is CASSLAGTGSQPQHF. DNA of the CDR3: TGTGCCAGCAGTTTGGCCGGGACAGGGAGTCAGCCCCAGCATTTT.

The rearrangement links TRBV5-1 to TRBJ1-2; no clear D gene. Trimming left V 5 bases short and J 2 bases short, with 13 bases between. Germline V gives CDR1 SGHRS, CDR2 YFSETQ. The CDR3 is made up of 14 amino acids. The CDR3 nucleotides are TGCGCCAGCAGGGTGGGTGGCGGAAACTATGGCTACACCTTC. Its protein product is CASRVGGGNYGYTF.